This T cell receptor (beta chain) was observed in a study of shared clonotypes between healthy human individuals. CD45RO-negative cells were positively selected for CCR7, leaving out terminally differentiated effector memory CD45RA+ cells. CDR1 and CDR2 from the germline V gene are SGDLS and YYNGEE. CDR3 length equals 14 residues. V was cut by 3 bases and J by 4 bases, with 14 bases left in between. This table comes from immunoSEQ multiplex PCR, and its TCRdb copy is limited to in-frame clones, with some not included. Among about 1,900,000 clones, 85% to 95% were seen once, and the ten largest hold more than 0.9%.

The TCR was taken from a man in his late teens or twenties in good health. The chain links TRBV9 to TRBJ2-7, with D perhaps being TRBD1 or TRBD2 (5 bases each). Sequencing was carried out using naive CD8+ T cells sorted from blood. In DNA form, the CDR3 reads TGTGCCAGCAGCGGGGGGACGACCCCGTACGAGCAGTACTTC. It specifies CASSGGTTPYEQYF. Looking up the rest from reference TRBV9 and TRBJ2-7 gives the full variable domain: DSGVTQTPKHLITATGQRVTLRCSPRSGDLSVYWYQQSLDQGLQFLIQYYNGEERAKGNILERFSAQQFPDLHSELNLSSLELGDSALYFCASSGGTTPYEQYFGPGTRLTVT.